This entry describes one TCR beta chain. Its specific antigen is unknown. No much larger clonotype is one base removed from it; base qualities were not supplied. The CDR3 holds 15 amino acids from the cysteine to the phenylalanine. Solely the CDR3 DNA is kept, with 45 bases framed from the first base. For CDR1 and CDR2, the germline V gene lists SGHRS and YFSETQ. V loses 3 bases of germline sequence and J loses 0 bases, and the interval between the two ends is 10 bases. The sample belongs to a study of siplizumab effects on memory and regulatory T cells (dated by TCRdb to about 2019). Background for the entire study: The effect of the anti-CD2 antibody siplizumab on alloreactive T-cell subsets was examined in allogeneic mixed lymphocyte reactions constructed from human PBMCs. Overall study outcomes, separate from this receptor: Because sequences at frequencies below about 10^-5 were poorly captured, only a minor fraction of alloreactive clones could be mapped back to unstimulated subsets. About 80-96% of proliferating CD4+ or CD8+ clones could not be given a naive or memory phenotype. Siplizumab significantly lowered the cumulative frequency of alloreactive sequences that could be traced to unstimulated CD4+ memory T cells. Whether proliferating Tregs from siplizumab cultures were suppressive was not functionally confirmed. Compared with memory T cells, unstimulated naive T cells appeared more diverse, and naive cells seemed to make a substantial contribution to the alloresponse. Of the alloreactive CD4+ clones that could be mapped, the Treg-derived share averaged about 63% with siplizumab compared with roughly 25% in control reactions.

Receptor libraries were prepared by the immunoSEQ multiplex PCR assay. Some 100,000 TCR templates per sample were assayed by the deep sequencing platform. Genomic DNA extracted from sorted T cells was used for TCRbeta CDR3 sequencing. As for how the authors treated the data: The R programming language was used for clonal analysis of TCRbeta CDR3 data. Unstimulated samples were compared with post-reaction CFSE-low samples to define alloreactive CD4+ and CD8+ clones. Regulatory or non-regulatory origin of alloreactive CD4+ clones was assigned by matching sequences to the sorted unstimulated Treg and non-Treg repertoires. Entries here come from immuneACCESS through TCRdb and include only in-frame sequences with V and J called. Some clones fail to appear in such tables; in the studies checked, an unresolved V gene covers under half of the shortfall, and the cause of the remainder is unknown. The D gene and trimming were derived from the DNA, and the V and J assignments and clone size from that table. For this sample the table gives about 56,000 clones, of which over 95% were detected only once. The ten largest clones take up around 1% of the sample.

Additional sequencing covered unstimulated subsets from three donor pairs, namely CD8+ effector memory, CD4+ naive, CD8+ TEMRA, CD4+ memory and CD8+ naive. Sorted unstimulated T cells and proliferating T cells recovered from mixed lymphocyte reactions were subjected to TCRbeta CDR3 sequencing. Fresh whole blood from roughly ten HLA-typed healthy donors was used to isolate PBMCs. The receptor was isolated from a human donor in good health. This sequence uses TRBV5-1 and TRBJ1-5, with no reliable assignment of the D segment. The sequencing input was naive CD8+ T cells sorted from blood. This specimen's cell subset or site label, interpreted: unstimulated naive T cells. DNA sequence: TGCGCCAGCAGCTATCACGGTTATAGCAATCAGCCCCAGCATTTT. It translates as CASSYHGYSNQPQHF.